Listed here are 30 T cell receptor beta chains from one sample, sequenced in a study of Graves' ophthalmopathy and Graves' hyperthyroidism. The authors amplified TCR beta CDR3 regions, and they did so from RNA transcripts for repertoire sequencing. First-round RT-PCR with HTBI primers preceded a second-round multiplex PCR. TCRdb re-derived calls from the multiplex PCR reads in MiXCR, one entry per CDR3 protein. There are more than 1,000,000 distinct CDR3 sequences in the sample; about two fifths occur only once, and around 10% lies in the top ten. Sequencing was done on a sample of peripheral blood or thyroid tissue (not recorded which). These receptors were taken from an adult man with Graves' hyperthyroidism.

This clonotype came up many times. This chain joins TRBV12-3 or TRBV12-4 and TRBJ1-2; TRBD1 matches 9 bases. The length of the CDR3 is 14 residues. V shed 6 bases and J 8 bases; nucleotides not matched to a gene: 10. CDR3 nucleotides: TGTGCCAGCAGCCCCTCGGACAGGGGAGTCGGCTACACCTTC. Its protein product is CASSPSDRGVGYTF.

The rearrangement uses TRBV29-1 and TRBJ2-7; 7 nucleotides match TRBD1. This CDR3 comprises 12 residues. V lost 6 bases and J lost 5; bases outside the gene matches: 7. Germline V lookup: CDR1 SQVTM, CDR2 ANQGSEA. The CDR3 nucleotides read TGCAGCGTGGCACAGGGGTCTGACGAGCAGTACTTC. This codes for CSVAQGSDEQYF.

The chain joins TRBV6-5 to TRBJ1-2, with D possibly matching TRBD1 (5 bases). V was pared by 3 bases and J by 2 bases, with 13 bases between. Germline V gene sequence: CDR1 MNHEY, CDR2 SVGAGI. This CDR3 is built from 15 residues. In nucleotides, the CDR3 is TGTGCCAGCAGTTATGTTGGGACTTTGAACTATGGCTACACCTTC. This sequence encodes CASSYVGTLNYGYTF.

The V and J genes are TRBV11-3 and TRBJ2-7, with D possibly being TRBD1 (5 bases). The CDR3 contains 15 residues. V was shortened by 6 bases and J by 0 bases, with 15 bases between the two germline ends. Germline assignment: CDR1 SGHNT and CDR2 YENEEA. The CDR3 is CASRRTGQSSYEQYF. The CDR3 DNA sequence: TGTGCCAGCAGGCGCACCGGACAAAGCTCCTACGAGCAGTACTTC.

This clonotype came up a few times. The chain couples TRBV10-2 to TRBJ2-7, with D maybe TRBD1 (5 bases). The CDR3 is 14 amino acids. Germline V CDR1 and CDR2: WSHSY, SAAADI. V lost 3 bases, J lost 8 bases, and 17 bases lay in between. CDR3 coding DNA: TGCGCCAGCAGTGACTCCGGGCAGGGAAGTCAGCAGTACTTC. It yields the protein CASSDSGQGSQQYF.

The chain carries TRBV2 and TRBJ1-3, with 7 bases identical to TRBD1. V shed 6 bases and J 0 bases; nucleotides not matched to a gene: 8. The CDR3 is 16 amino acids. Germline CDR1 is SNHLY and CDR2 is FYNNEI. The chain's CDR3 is CASSERTGDSGNTIYF. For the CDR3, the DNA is TGTGCCAGCAGCGAAAGGACAGGTGACTCTGGAAACACCATATATTTT.

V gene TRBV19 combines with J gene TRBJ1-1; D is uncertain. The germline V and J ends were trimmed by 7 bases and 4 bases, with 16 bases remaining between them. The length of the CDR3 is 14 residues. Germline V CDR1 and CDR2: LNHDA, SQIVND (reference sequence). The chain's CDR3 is CASTNGIWGTEAFF. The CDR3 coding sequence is TGTGCCAGTACCAATGGCATTTGGGGCACTGAAGCTTTCTTT.

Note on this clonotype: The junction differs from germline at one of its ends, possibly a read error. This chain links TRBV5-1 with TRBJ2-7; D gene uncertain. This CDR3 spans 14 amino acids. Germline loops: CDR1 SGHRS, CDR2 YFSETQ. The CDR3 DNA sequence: TGCGCCAGCAGCGAGGAATCCAGCTCCTACGAGCACTACTTC. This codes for CASSEESSSYEHYF.

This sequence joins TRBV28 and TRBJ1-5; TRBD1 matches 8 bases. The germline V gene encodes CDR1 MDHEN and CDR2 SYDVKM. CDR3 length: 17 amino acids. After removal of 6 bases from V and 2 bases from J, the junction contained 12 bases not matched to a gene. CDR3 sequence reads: CASRPRQGRSGNQPQHF. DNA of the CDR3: TGTGCCAGCAGACCGCGACAGGGGAGGTCGGGCAATCAGCCCCAGCATTTT.

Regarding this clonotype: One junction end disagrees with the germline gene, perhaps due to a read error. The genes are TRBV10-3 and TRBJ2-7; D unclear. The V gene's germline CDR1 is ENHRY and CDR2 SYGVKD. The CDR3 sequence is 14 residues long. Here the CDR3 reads CASSRYGPTYEQYF. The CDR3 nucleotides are TGTGCCAGCAGTCGTTACGGGCCGACCTACGAGCAGTACTTC.

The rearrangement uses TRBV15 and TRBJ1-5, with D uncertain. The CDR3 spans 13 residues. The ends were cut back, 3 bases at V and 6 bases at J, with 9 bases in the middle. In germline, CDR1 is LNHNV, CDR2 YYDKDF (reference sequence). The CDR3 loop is CATSSVGPQPQHF. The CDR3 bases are TGTGCCACCAGCAGTGTAGGACCTCAGCCCCAGCATTTT.

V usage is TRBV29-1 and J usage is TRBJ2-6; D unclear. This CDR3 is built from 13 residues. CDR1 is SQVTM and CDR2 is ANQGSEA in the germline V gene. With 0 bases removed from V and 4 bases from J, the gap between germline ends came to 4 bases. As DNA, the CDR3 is TGCAGCGTTGAAGATTCAGGGGCCAACGTCCTGACTTTC. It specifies CSVEDSGANVLTF. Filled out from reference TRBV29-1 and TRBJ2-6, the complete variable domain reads SAVISQKPSRDICQRGTSLTIQCQVDSQVTMMFWYRQQPGQSLTLIATANQGSEATYESGFVIDKFPISRPNLTFSTLTVSNMSPEDSSIYLCSVEDSGANVLTFGAGSRLTVL.

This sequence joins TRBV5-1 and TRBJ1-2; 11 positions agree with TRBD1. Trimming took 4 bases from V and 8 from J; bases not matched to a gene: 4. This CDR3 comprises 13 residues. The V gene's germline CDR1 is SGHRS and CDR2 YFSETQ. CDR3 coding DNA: TGCGCCAGCAGCGTCGGACAGGGGGCCGGCTACACCTTC. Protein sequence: CASSVGQGAGYTF.

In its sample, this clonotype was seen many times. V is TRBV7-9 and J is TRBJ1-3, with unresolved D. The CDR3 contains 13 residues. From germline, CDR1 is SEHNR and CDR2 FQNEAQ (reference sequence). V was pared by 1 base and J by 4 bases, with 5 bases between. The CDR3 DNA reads TGTGCCAGCAGCTTAGGGGGAGGAAACACCATATATTTT. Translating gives CASSLGGGNTIYF.

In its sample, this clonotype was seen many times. The CDR3: CATSRDLGSDNQPQHF. The CDR3 coding sequence is TGTGCCACCAGCAGAGATCTCGGCAGTGATAATCAGCCCCAGCATTTT. The chain employs TRBV15 and TRBJ1-5; D unclear. The CDR3 is 16 amino acids. Germline CDR1 LNHNV, CDR2 YYDKDF (reference sequence). Trimming pared 0 bases from V and 4 bases from J, leaving 13 bases between.

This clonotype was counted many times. The chain's CDR3 is CASSLPYRGVDTGELFF. The CDR3 nucleotides read TGTGCCAGCAGCCTACCCTACAGGGGGGTGGACACCGGGGAGCTGTTTTTT. The rearrangement joins TRBV7-6 to TRBJ2-2; 8 bases match TRBD1. Germline V CDR1 and CDR2: SGHVS, FNYEAQ. V shed 5 bases and J 3 bases; nucleotides not matched to a gene: 11. The CDR3 has 17 amino acids.

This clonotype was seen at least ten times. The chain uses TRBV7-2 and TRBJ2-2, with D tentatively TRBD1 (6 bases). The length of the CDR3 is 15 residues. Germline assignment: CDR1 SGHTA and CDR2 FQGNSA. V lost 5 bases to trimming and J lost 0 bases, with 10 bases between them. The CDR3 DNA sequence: TGTGCCAGCAGCGACCGACAGGCGAACACCGGGGAGCTGTTTTTT. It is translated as CASSDRQANTGELFF. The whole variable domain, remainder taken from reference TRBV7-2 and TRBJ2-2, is GAGVSQSPSNKVTEKGKDVELRCDPISGHTALYWYRQSLGQGLEFLIYFQGNSAPDKSGLPSDRFSAERTGGSVSTLTIQRTQQEDSAVYLCASSDRQANTGELFFGEGSRLTVL.

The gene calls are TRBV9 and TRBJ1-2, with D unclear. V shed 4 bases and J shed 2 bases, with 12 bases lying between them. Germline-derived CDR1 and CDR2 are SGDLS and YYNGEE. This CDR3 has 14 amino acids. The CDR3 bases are TGTGCCAGCAGCCAAGCAGTAGCGAACTATGGCTACACCTTC. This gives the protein CASSQAVANYGYTF.

The CDR3 DNA reads as TGTGCCAGCAGCGTTGAAGGGGGGACAGGAGACTACGAGCAGTACTTC. This gives the protein CASSVEGGTGDYEQYF. J is TRBJ2-7 and V is TRBV11-2; 8 bases are shared with TRBD1. V lost 5 bases and J lost 3; bases outside the gene matches: 12. This CDR3 spans 16 amino acids. The V gene's germline CDR1 is SGHAT and CDR2 FQNNGV.

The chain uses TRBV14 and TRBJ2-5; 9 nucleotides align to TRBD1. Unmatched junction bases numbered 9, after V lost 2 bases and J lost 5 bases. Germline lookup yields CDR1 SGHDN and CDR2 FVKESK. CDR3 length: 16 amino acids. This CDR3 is CASSQNRGRTWETQYF. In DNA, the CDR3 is TGTGCCAGCAGCCAAAACAGGGGGCGGACCTGGGAGACCCAGTACTTC.

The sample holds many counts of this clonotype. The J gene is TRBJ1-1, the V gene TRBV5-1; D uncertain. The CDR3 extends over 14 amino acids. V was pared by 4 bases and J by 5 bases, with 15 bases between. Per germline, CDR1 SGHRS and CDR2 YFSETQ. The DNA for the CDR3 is TGCGCCAGCAGCGCCGGGATGGGGAGAACTGAAGCTTTCTTT. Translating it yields CASSAGMGRTEAFF.

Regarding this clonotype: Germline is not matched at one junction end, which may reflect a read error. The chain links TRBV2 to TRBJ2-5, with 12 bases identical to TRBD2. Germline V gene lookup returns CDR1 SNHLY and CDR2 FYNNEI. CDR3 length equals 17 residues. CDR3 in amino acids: CSAAPTSGGTYQETQYF. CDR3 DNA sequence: TGCAGTGCTGCTCCGACTAGCGGGGGCACATACCAAGAGACCCAGTACTTC.

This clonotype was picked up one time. CDR3 amino acids: CASRSGTATYEQYF. The CDR3 region has the DNA TGTGCCAGCAGGTCTGGGACAGCAACCTACGAGCAGTACTTC. The rearrangement joins TRBV7-8 to TRBJ2-7, with TRBD1 identical over 7 bases. V was clipped by 6 bases and J by 2 bases; unmatched bases: 7. The CDR3 is 14 residues long. Per germline, CDR1 SGHVS and CDR2 FQNEAQ.

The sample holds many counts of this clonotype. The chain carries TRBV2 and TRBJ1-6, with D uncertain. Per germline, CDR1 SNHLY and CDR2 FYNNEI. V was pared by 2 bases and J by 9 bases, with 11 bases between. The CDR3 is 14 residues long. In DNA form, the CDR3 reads TGTGCCAGCAGTGAATTAGGTCCTCGTTCACCCCTCCACTTT. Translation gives CASSELGPRSPLHF.

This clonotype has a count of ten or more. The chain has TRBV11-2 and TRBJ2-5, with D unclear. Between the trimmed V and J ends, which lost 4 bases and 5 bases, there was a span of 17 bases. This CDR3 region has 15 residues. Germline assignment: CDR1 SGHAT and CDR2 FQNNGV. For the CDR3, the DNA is TGTGCCAGCAGCTCCCGTCTCGGCAAAGGGGAGACCCAGTACTTC. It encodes CASSSRLGKGETQYF.

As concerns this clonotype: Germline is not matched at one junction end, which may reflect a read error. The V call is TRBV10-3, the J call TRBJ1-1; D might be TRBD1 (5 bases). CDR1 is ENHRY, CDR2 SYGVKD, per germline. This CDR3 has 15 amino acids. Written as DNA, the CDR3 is TGTGCCAGCAGTAGAAGACGGGGGTGGGACACTGAAGCTTTCTTT. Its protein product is CASSRRRGWDTEAFF.

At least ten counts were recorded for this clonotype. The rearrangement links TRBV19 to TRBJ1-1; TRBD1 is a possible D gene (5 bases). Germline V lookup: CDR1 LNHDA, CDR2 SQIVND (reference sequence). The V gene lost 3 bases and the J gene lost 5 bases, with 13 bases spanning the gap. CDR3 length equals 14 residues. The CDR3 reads CASSIEGRGTEAFF. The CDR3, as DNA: TGTGCCAGTAGTATTGAAGGAAGGGGAACTGAAGCTTTCTTT.

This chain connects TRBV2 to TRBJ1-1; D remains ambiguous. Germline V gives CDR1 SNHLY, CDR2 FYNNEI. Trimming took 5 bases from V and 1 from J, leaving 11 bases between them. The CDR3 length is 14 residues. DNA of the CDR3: TGTGCCAGCAGTTCGGCAGCGACGAACACTGAAGCTTTCTTT. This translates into CASSSAATNTEAFF.

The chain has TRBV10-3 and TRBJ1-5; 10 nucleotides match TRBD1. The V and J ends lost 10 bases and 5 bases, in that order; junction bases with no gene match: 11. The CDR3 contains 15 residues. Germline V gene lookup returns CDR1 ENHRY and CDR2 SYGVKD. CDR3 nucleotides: TGTGCCAGTCGACCCGGGACAGGGGAACATCAGCCCCAGCATTTT. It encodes CASRPGTGEHQPQHF.

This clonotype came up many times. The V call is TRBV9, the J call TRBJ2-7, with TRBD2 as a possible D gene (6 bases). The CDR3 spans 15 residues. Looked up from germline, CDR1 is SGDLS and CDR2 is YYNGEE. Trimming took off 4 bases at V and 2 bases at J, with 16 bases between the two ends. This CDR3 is CASSPRRDGPYEQYF. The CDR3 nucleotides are TGTGCCAGCAGCCCAAGGCGGGACGGACCCTACGAGCAGTACTTC.